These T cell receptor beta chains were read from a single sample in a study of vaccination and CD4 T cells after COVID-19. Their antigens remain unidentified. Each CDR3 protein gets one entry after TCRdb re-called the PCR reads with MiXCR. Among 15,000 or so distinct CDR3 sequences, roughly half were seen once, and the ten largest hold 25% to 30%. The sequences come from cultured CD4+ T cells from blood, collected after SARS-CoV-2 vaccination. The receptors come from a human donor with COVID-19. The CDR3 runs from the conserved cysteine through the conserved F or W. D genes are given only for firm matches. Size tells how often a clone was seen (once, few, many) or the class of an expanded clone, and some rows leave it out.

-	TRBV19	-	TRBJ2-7	CASSSGYEQYF	TGTGCCAGTAGTAGCGGTTACGAGCAGTACTTC
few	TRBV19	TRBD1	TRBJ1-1	CASSATGRNAEAFF	TGTGCCAGTAGTGCGACAGGGAGGAATGCTGAAGCTTTCTTT
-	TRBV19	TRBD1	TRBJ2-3	CASSKGQGWTDTQYF	TGTGCCAGTAGTAAGGGACAGGGGTGGACAGATACGCAGTATTTT
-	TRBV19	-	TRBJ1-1	CASSPHPAMNTEAFF	TGTGCCAGTAGCCCCCACCCGGCGATGAACACTGAAGCTTTCTTT
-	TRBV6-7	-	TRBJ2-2	CASSYDQYTGELFF	TGTGCCAGCAGTTACGACCAGTACACCGGGGAGCTGTTTTTT
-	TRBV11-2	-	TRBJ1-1	CASAGHMNTEAFF	TGTGCCAGCGCGGGACACATGAACACTGAAGCTTTCTTT
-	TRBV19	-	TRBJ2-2	CASSVRSGRTPGELFF	TGTGCCAGTAGTGTCCGTTCGGGCCGGACGCCTGGGGAGCTGTTTTTT
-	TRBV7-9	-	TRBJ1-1	CASTEAGTEAFF	TGTGCCAGCACCGAAGCCGGGACAGAAGCTTTCTTT
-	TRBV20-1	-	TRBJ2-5	CSATNMGQETQYF	TGCAGTGCTACTAATATGGGGCAAGAGACCCAGTACTTC
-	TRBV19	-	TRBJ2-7	CASSSGGLTNEQYF	TGTGCCAGTAGTTCTGGCGGACTTACCAACGAGCAGTACTTC
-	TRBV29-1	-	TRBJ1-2	CSGEAGRGYTF	TGCAGCGGGGAAGCTGGCAGGGGCTACACCTTC